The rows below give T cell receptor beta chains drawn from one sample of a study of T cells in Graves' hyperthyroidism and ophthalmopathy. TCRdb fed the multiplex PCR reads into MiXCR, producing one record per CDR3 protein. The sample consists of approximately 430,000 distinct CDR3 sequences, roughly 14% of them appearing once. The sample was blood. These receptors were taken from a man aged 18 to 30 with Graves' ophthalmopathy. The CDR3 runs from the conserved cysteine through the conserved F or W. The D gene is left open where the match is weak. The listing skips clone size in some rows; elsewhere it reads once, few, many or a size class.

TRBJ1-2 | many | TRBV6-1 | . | TGTGCCAGCAGTGAAGAAGTGGATCTGAGGGGCTACACCTTC | CASSEEVDLRGYTF
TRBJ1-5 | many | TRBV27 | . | TGTGCCAGCAGTTCGACAGGACTCAATCAGCCCCAGCATTTT | CASSSTGLNQPQHF
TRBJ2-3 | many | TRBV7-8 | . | TGTGCCAGCAGCAGACACCCGGGATACACAGATACGCAGTATTTT | CASSRHPGYTDTQYF
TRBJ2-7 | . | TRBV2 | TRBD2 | TGTGCCAGCAGTCCGACTAGCGGGAGGGCCTACGAGCAGTACTTC | CASSPTSGRAYEQYF
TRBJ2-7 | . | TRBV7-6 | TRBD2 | TGTGCCAGCAGCTTAGCCGGGACTAGCGGGGGGGGGGCCTACGAGCAGTACTTC | CASSLAGTSGGGAYEQYF
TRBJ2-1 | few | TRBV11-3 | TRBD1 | TGTGCCAGCAGCCAGGCCGGCCAGGGGGCAAATGAGCAGTTCTTC | CASSQAGQGANEQFF
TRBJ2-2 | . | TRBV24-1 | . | TGTGCCACCAGTGATTTGGGGGGAACCGGGGAGCTGTTTTTT | CATSDLGGTGELFF
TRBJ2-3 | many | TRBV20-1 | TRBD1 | TGCAGCAGGACAGGGGGCCCCACAGATACGCAGTATTTT | CSRTGGPTDTQYF
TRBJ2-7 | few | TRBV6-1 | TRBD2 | TGTGCCAGCACCGTAGGTGGGAGGGCCTACGAGCAGTACTTC | CASTVGGRAYEQYF
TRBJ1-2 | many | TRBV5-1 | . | TGCGCCAGCAGCTTGGGTTCGGGGGGCGCGAGCCCTCGTCAAGTGTGGTACACCTTC | CASSLGSGGASPRQVWYTF
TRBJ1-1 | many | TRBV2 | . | TGTGCCAGCGGTTTATCGCTCCGGACTGAAGCTTTCTTT | CASGLSLRTEAFF
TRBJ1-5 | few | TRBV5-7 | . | TGTGCCAGCAGTCAAGCCAACGGAACATCTTATCGCCGCCAGGGCACCAAACTTAATCAGCCCCAGCATTTT | CASSQANGTSYRRQGTKLNQPQHF
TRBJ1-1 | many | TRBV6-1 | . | TGTGCCTTACGGGGGCTGAGGGACACTGAAGCTTTCTTT | CALRGLRDTEAFF
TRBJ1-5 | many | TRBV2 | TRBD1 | TGTGCCAGCAGTGTCAGGGGGGGACAGCCCCAGCATTTT | CASSVRGGQPQHF
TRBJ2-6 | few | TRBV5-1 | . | TGCGCCAGCAGCTTGGGCCGGGACACCAACGTCCTGACTTTC | CASSLGRDTNVLTF
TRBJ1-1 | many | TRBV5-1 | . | TGCGCCAGCAGGCCCCGGGGGGCCCTGAACACTGAAGCTTTCTTT | CASRPRGALNTEAFF
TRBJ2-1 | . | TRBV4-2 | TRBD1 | TGTGCCAGCAGCCAAGATGGGACAGGGTTCTACAATGAGCAGTTCTTC | CASSQDGTGFYNEQFF
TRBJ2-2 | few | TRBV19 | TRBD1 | TGTGCCAGTAGCGAGCGACAGGGTTGGTACACCGGGGAGCTGTTTTTT | CASSERQGWYTGELFF
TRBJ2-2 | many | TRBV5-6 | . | TGTGCCAGCAGCTTGGCTACTTGGGCTGAGGCCGGGGAGCTGTTTTTT | CASSLATWAEAGELFF
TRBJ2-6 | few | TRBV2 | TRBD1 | TGTGCCAGCAACCTACAGGGGCGTTCTGGGGCCAACGTCCTGACTTTC | CASNLQGRSGANVLTF
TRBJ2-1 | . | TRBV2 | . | TGTGCCAGCAGTGAAGTTCTGGATGAGCAGTTCTTC | CASSEVLDEQFF
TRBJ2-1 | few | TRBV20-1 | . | TGCAGTGTTACCACACTAGAAATCAATGAGCAGTTCTTC | CSVTTLEINEQFF
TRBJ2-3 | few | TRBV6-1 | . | TGTGCCACCTCCACAGGACCCGGGGATACGCAGTATTTT | CATSTGPGDTQYF
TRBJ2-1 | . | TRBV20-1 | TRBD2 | TGCAGTGCTAGCCCGCTAGCGGGAGACAATGAGCAGTTCTTC | CSASPLAGDNEQFF
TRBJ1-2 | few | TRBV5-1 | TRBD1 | TGCGCCAGCAGCTCGCAGGGGGAGGGCTACACCTTC | CASSSQGEGYTF